This T cell receptor beta chain was observed in a study of T cells expressing NK-cell markers. Germline loops: CDR1 LGHDT, CDR2 YNNKEL (reference sequence). The CDR3 sequence is 16 residues long. Following a re-call of the 5' RACE reads, TCRdb has one entry per CDR3 protein and lacks DNA. Here the sample table reports 200,000 to 300,000 distinct CDR3 sequences. The sequenced sample was blood T cells: a sorted CD56 or NKG2C T cell subset, CD4+ or CD8+ T cells, or bulk PBMC T cells (not recorded which). The chain has TRBV3-1 and TRBJ2-2; without DNA, the TCRdb call of TRBD1 cannot be checked. This receptor was identified in a woman aged 18 to 75 in good health. The chain's CDR3 is CASSQVGTINTGELFF. Using reference TRBV3-1 and TRBJ2-2 for the parts outside the CDR3, the full variable domain is DTAVSQTPKYLVTQMGNDKSIKCEQNLGHDTMYWYKQDSKKFLKIMFSYNNKELIINETVPNRFSPKSPDKAHLNLHINSLELGDSAVYFCASSQVGTINTGELFFGEGSRLTVL.